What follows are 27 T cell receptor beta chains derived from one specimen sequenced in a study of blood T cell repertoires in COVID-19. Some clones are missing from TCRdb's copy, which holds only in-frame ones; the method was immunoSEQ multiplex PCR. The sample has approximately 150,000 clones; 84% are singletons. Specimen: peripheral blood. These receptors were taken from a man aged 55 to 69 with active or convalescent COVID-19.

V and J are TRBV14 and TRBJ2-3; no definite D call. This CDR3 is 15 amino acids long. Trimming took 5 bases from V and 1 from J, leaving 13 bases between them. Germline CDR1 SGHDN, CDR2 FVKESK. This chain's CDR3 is CASSERLEGTDTQYF. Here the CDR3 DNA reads TGTGCCAGCAGCGAACGACTGGAAGGCACAGATACGCAGTATTTT.

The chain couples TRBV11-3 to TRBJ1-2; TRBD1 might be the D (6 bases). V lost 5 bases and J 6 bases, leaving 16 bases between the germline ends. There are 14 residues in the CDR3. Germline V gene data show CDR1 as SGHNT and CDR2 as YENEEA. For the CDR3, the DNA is TGTGCCAGCAGCAGAGGGGGGGTCAACGATGGCTACACCTTC. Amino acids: CASSRGGVNDGYTF. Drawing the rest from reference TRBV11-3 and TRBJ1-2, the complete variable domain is EAGVVQSPRYKIIEKKQPVAFWCNPISGHNTLYWYLQNLGQGPELLIRYENEEAVDDSQLPKDRFSAERLKGVDSTLKIQPAELGDSAVYLCASSRGGVNDGYTFGSGTRLTVV.

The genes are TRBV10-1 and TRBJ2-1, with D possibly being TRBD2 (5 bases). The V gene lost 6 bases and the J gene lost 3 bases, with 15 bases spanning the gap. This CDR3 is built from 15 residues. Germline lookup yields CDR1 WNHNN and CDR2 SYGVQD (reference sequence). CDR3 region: CASSAGVAHYNEQFF. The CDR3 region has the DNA TGCGCCAGCAGCGCCGGGGTAGCGCACTACAATGAGCAGTTCTTC.

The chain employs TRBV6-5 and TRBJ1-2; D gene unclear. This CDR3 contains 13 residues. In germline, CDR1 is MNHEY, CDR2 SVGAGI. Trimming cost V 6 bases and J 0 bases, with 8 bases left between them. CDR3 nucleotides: TGTGCCAGCAGGTTAGAAGCTAACTATGGCTACACCTTC. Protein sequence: CASRLEANYGYTF.

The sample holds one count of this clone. CDR3 nucleotide sequence: TGTGCCAGCAGCCCCAACAGGGATCACTATGGCTACACCTTC. Protein: CASSPNRDHYGYTF. V and J are TRBV11-3 and TRBJ1-2; weak D call: TRBD1 (6 bases). CDR3 length: 14 amino acids. Germline CDR1 and CDR2: SGHNT and YENEEA. Trimming left V 5 bases short and J 3 bases short, with 13 bases between.

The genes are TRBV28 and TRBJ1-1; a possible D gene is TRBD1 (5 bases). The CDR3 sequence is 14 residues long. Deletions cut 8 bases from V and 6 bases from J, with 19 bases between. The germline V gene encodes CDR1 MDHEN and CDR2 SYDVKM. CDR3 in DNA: TGTGCCAGCGTAGGACGCCGAAGGGGCCCTGAAGCTTTCTTT. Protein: CASVGRRRGPEAFF.

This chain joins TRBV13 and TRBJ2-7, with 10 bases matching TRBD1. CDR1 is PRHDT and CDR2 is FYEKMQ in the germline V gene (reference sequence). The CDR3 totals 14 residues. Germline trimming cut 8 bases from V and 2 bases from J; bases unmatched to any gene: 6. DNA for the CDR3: TGTGCCAGCCGCGACAGGGGGCTACCCTACGAGCAGTACTTC. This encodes CASRDRGLPYEQYF.

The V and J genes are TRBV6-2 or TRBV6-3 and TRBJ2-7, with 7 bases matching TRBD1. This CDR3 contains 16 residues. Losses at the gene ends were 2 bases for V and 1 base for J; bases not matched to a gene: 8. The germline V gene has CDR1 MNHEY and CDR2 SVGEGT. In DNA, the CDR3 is TGTGCCAGCAGTTACAAGTACGGGACAGCTTCCTACGAGCAGTACTTC. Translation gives CASSYKYGTASYEQYF.

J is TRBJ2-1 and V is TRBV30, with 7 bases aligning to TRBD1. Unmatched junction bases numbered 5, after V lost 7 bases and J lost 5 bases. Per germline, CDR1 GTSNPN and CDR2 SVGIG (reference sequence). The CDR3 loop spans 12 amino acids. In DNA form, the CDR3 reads TGTGCCTACCGGGGACAGAACAATGAGCAGTTCTTC. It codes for CAYRGQNNEQFF.

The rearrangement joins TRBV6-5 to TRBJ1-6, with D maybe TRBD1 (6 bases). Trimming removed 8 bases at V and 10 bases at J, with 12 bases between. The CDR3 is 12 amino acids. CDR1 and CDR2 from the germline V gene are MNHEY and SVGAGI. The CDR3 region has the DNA TGTGCCAGCGGGGGCTTTGGATCACCCCTCCACTTT. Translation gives CASGGFGSPLHF.

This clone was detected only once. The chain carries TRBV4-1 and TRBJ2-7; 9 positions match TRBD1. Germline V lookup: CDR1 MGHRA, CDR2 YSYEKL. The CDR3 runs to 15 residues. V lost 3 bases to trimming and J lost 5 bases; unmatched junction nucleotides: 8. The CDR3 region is CASSHPDRGEDEQYF. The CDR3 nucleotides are TGCGCCAGCAGCCACCCAGACAGGGGGGAAGACGAGCAGTACTTC.

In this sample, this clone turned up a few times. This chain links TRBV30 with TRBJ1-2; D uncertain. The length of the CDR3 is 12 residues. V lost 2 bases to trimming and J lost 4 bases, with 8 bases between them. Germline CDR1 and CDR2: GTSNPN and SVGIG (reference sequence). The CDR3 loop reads CAWSTGSYGYTF. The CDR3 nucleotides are TGTGCCTGGAGTACCGGGAGCTATGGCTACACCTTC. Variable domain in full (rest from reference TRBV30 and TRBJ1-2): SQTIHQWPATLVQPVGSPLSLECTVEGTSNPNLYWYRQAAGRGLQLLFYSVGIGQISSEVPQNLSASRPQDRQFILSSKKLLLSDSGFYLCAWSTGSYGYTFGSGTRLTVV.

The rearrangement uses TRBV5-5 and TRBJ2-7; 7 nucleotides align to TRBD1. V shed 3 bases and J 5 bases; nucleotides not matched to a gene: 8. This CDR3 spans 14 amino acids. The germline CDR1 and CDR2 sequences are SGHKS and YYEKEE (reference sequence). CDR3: CASSSDRATHEQYF. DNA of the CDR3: TGTGCCAGCAGCTCCGACAGGGCAACCCACGAGCAGTACTTC. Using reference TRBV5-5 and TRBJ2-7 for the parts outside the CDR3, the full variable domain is DAGVTQSPTHLIKTRGQQVTLRCSPISGHKSVSWYQQVLGQGPQFIFQYYEKEERGRGNFPDRFSARQFPNYSSELNVNALLLGDSALYLCASSSDRATHEQYFGPGTRLTVT.

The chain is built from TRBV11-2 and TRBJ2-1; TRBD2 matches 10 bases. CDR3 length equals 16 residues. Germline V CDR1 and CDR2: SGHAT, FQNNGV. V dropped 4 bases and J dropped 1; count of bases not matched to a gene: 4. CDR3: CASSSWTSGSYNEQFF. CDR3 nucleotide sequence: TGTGCCAGCAGCTCGTGGACTAGCGGTTCCTACAATGAGCAGTTCTTC.

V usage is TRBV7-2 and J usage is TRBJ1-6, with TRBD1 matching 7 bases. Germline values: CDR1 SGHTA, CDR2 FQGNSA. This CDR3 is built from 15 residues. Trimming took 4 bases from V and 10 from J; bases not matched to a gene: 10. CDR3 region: CASSSPDRVVSPLHF. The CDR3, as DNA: TGTGCCAGCAGCTCCCCAGACAGGGTGGTCTCACCCCTCCACTTT.

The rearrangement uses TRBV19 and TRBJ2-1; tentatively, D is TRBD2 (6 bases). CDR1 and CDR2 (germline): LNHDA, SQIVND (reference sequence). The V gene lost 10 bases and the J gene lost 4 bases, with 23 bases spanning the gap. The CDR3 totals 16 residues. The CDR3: CATKRWSSGLYNEQFF. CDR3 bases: TGTGCCACTAAAAGGTGGAGTAGCGGCTTATACAATGAGCAGTTCTTC.

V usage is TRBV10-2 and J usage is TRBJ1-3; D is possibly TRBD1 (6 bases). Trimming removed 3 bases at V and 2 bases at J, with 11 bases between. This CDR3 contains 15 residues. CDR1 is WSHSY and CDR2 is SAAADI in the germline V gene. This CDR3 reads CASSEQGPPGNTIYF. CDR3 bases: TGCGCCAGCAGTGAACAGGGACCCCCTGGAAACACCATATATTTT.

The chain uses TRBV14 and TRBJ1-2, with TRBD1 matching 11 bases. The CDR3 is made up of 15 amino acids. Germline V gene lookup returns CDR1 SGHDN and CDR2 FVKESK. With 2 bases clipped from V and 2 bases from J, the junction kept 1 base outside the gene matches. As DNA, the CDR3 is TGTGCCAGCAGCCAAAGGACAGGGGGCAACTATGGCTACACCTTC. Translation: CASSQRTGGNYGYTF.

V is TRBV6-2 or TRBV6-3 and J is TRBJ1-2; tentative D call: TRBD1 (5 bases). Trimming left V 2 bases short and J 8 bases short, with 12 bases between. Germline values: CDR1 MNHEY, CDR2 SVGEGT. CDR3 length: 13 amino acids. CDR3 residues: CASSYGGTGGYTF. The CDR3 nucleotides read TGTGCCAGCAGTTACGGAGGGACGGGAGGCTACACCTTC.

CDR3 in amino acids: CASSLGLGRERTEAFF. The DNA of the CDR3 is TGTGCCAGCAGCTTGGGGTTGGGGCGGGAAAGGACTGAAGCTTTCTTT. The rearrangement uses TRBV11-2 and TRBJ1-1; maybe TRBD1 (5 bases). This CDR3 has 16 residues. V was clipped by 3 bases and J by 5 bases, with 19 bases between them. Germline CDR1 reads SGHAT; CDR2 reads FQNNGV.

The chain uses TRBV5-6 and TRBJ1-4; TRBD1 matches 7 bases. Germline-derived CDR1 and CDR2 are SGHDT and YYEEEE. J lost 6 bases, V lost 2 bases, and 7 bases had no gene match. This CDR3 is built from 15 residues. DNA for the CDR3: TGTGCCAGCAGCTTAACGGGGACAGAGCATGAAAAACTGTTTTTT. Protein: CASSLTGTEHEKLFF. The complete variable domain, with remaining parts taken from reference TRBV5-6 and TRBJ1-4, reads DAGVTQSPTHLIKTRGQQVTLRCSPKSGHDTVSWYQQALGQGPQFIFQYYEEEERQRGNFPDRFSGHQFPNYSSELNVNALLLGDSALYLCASSLTGTEHEKLFFGSGTQLSVL.

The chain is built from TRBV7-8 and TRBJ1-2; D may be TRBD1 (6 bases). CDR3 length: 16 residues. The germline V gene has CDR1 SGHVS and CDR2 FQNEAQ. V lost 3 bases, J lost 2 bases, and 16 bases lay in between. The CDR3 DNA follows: TGTGCCAGCAGCTTCCCGCACGACCAGGGGAACTATGGCTACACCTTC. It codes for CASSFPHDQGNYGYTF.

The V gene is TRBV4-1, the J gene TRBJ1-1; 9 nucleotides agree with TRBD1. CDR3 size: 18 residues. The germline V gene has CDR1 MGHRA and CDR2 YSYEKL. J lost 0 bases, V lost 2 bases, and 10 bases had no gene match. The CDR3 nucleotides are TGCGCCAGCAGCCAACTCCGCTTAGGGACAGGGATGAACACTGAAGCTTTCTTT. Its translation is CASSQLRLGTGMNTEAFF.

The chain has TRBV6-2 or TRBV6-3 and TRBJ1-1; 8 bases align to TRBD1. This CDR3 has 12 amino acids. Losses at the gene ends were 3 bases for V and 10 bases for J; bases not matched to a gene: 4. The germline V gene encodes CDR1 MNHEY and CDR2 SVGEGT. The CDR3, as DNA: TGTGCCAGCAGTTATTCGACAGGGGCAGCTTTCTTT. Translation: CASSYSTGAAFF.

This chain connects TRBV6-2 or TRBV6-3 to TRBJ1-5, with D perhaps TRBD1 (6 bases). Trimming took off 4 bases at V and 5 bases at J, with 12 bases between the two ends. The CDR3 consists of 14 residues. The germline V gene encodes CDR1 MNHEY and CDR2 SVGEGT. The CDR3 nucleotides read TGTGCCAGCAGTTCTTACAGGGTTGATCAGCCCCAGCATTTT. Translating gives CASSSYRVDQPQHF.

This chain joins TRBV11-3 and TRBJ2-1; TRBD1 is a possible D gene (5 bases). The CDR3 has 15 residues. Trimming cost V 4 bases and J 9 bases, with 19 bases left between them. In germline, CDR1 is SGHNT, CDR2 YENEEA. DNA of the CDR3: TGTGCCAGCAGCTCGGAAAGGGGTAGTACGGGTGAGCAGTTCTTC. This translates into CASSSERGSTGEQFF.

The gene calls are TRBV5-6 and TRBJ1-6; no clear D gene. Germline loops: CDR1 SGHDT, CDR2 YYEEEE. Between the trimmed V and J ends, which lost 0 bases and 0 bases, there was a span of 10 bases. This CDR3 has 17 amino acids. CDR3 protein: CASSLGPGSSYNSPLHF. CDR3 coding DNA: TGTGCCAGCAGCTTGGGGCCGGGGAGCTCCTATAATTCACCCCTCCACTTT.